This T cell receptor (beta chain) was observed in a study of beta chain features in type 1 diabetes. Findings of the study overall: Type 1 diabetes patients showed a moderate but significant shortening of TCRB CDR3s in all four CD4+ subsets.

Sequenced material consisted of expressed TCRB transcripts (all of the isolated RNA was reverse transcribed). Sequenced by immunoSEQ multiplex PCR; TCRdb stores in-frame clones only, minus some. The sample carries 600,000 to 700,000 clones, 9.5% to 15% recorded once. CDR1 and CDR2 from the germline V gene are LGHNA and YSLEER. V gave up 4 bases and J gave up 2 bases; unmatched junction bases: 11. This CDR3 has 17 residues. This clone came up a few times. As yet, its antigen is unknown. The TCR originated in a man aged 25-45 years with type 1 diabetes. This chain uses TRBV4-3 with TRBJ2-3; 8 bases fit TRBD2. The sample consisted of naive CD4+ T cells from blood. CDR3 coding DNA: TGCGCCAGCAGCCCAAGACCAACTAGCGGTACCACAGATACGCAGTATTTT. Protein sequence: CASSPRPTSGTTDTQYF.